Sequencing of this T cell receptor beta chain was carried out in a study of response to subunit inactivated influenza vaccine. Findings and caveats of the study: Each seasonal influenza vaccination recruits few new T cells, the authors suggested.

From the RT-PCR reads, TCRdb called clonotypes with MiXCR, one entry per CDR3 protein. The table records more than 150,000 distinct CDR3 sequences, roughly 8.7% of them present only once. CDR1 is KGHDR and CDR2 is SFDVKD in the germline V gene. This CDR3 contains 17 residues. With V trimmed by 11 bases and J by 4 bases, 18 bases remained unmatched. With regard to this clonotype: The antigen is not known.

This clonotype was sampled from a man aged 50-60 years who received an inactivated influenza vaccine. The sequencing used non-naive T cells sorted from PBMCs, collected on the day of vaccination. The gene calls are TRBV24-1 and TRBJ2-5; 10 nucleotides align to TRBD1. The CDR3 spells CAISQPGQGFGGETQYF. In DNA form, the CDR3 reads TGTGCCATCAGCCAACCGGGACAGGGGTTTGGTGGAGAGACCCAGTACTTC.